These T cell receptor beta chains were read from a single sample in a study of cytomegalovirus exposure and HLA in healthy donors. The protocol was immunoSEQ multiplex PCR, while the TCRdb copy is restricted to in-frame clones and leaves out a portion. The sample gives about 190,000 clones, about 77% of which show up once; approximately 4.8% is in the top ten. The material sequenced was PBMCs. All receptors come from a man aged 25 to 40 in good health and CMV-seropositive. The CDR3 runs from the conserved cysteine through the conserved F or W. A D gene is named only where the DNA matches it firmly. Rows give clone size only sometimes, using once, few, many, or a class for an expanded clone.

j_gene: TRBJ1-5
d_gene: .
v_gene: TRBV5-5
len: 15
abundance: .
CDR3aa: CASSSLDSENQPQHF
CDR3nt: TGTGCCAGCAGCTCCTTGGACAGCGAAAATCAGCCCCAGCATTTT

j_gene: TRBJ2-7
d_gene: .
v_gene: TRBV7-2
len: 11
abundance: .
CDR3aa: CASSFAYEQYF
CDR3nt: TGTGCCAGCAGCTTCGCCTACGAGCAGTACTTC

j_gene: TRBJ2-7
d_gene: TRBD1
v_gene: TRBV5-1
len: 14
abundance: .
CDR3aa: CASSLVTGGYEQYF
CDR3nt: TGCGCCAGCAGCTTGGTTACAGGGGGTTACGAGCAGTACTTC

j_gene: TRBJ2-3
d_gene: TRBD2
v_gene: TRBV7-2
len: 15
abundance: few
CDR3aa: CASSVGTSGINTQYF
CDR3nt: TGTGCCAGCAGCGTCGGGACTAGCGGGATAAATACGCAGTATTTT

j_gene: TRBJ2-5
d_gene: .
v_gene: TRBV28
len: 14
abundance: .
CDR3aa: CASSSPGGSETQYF
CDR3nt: TGTGCCAGCAGTTCCCCGGGGGGCTCCGAGACCCAGTACTTC

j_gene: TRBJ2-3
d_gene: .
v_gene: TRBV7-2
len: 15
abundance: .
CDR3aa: CASSDPRDTKDTQYF
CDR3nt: TGTGCCAGCAGCGACCCCCGGGACACGAAGGATACGCAGTATTTT

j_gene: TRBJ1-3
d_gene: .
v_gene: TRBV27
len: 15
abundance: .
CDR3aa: CASSLRQGPGNTIYF
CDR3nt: TGTGCCAGCAGTTTGAGGCAGGGCCCTGGAAACACCATATATTTT

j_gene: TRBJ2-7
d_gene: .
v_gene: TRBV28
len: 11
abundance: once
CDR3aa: CASYSSYEQYF
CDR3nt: TGTGCCAGCTATAGCTCCTACGAGCAGTACTTC

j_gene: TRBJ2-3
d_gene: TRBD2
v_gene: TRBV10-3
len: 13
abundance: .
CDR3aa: CATAGGHADTQYF
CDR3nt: TGTGCCACCGCGGGAGGGCATGCAGATACGCAGTATTTT

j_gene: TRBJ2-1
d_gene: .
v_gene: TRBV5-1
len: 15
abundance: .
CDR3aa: CASSLFTSSCNEQFF
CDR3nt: TGCGCCAGCAGCTTGTTTACGAGCTCCTGCAATGAGCAGTTCTTC

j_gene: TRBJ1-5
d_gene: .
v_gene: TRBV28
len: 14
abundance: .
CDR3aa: CASRSGIFNQPQHF
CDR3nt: TGTGCCAGCAGGTCGGGGATATTCAATCAGCCCCAGCATTTT

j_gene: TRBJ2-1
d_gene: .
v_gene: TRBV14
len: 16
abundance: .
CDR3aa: CASSQGLNGGQDEQFF
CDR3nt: TGTGCCAGCAGCCAAGGGCTTAATGGGGGCCAGGATGAGCAGTTCTTC

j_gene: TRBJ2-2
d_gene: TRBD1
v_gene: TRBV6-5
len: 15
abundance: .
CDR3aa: CASSRDRVNTGELFF
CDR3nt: TGTGCCAGCAGCCGGGACAGGGTGAACACCGGGGAGCTGTTTTTT

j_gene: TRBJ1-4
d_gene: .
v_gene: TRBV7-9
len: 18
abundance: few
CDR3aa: CSSSLGTGGWPTNEKLFF
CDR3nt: TGTTCCAGCAGCTTAGGAACGGGGGGATGGCCAACTAATGAAAAACTGTTTTTT

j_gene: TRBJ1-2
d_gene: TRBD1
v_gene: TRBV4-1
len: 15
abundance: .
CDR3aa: CASSRTAGGDYGYTF
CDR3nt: TGCGCCAGCAGCCGCACCGCAGGGGGCGACTATGGCTACACCTTC